This TCR beta chain was documented in a study of blood T cells in healthy people across ages. The authors ran a second PCR of about 6 to 12 cycles using a sample-barcoded 5' primer and a J-beta primer mix. TCRdb reanalysed the 5' RACE reads using MiXCR and keeps one entry per CDR3 protein. The sample contains 1.5 million to 2 million distinct CDR3 sequences, about 32% of which appear only once. The study recruited healthy Caucasian donors from Russia who were aged about 6 to 100. CDR3 length: 15 residues. J gave up 5 bases and V 1 base, and 4 bases lay outside the gene matches. Germline V lookup: CDR1 MNHNS, CDR2 SASEGT.

The chain recombines TRBV6-1 with TRBJ2-3; 9 bases map to TRBD1. This TCR was sampled from a woman in her twenties or thirties in good health. The sequencing input was blood. In DNA form, the CDR3 reads TGTGCCAGCAGTGAAGGGGACAGGGAATTAGATACGCAGTATTTT. The encoded protein is CASSEGDRELDTQYF.